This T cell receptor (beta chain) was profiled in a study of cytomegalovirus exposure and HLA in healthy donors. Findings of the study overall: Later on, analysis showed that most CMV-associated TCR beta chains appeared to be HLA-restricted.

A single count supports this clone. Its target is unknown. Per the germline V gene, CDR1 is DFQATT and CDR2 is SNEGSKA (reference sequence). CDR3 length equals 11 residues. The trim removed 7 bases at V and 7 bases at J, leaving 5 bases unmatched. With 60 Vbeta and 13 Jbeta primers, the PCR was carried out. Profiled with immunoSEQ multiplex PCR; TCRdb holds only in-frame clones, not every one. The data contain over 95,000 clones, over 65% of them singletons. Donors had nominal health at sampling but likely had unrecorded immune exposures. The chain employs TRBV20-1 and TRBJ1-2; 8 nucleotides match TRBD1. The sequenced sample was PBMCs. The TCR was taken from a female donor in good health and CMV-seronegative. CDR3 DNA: TGCAGTGTGGACAGGGTTTCTGGCTACACCTTC. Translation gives CSVDRVSGYTF.